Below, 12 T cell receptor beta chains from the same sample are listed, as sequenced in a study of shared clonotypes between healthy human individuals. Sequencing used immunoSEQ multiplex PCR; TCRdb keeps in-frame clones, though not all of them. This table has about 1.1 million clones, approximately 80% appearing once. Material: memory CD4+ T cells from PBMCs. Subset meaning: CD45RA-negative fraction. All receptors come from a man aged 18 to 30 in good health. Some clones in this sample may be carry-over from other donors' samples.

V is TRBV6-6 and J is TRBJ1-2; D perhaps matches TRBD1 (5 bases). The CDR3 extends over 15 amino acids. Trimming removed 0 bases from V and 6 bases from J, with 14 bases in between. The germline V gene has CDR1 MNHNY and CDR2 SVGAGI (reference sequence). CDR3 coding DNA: TGTGCCAGCAGTTACTCAACCGGGACGTTAGATGGCTACACCTTC. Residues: CASSYSTGTLDGYTF.

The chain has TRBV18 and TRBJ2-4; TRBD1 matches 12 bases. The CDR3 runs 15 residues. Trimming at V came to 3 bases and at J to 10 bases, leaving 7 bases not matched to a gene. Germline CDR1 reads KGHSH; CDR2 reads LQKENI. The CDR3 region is CASSPEWDRGQIQYF. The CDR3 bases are TGTGCCAGCTCACCCGAGTGGGACAGGGGGCAAATTCAGTACTTC.

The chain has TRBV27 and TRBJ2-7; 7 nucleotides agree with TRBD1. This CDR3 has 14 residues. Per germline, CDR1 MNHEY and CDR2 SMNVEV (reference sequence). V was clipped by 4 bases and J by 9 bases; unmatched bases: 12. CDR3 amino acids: CASSSRNTGVGQYF. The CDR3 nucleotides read TGTGCCAGCAGTTCACGGAACACAGGGGTGGGGCAGTACTTC.

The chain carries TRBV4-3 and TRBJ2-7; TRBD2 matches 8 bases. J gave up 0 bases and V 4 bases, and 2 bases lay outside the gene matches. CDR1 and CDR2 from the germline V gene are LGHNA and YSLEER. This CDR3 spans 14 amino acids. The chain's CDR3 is CASSPSGSSYEQYF. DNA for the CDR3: TGCGCCAGCAGCCCCAGCGGGAGCTCCTACGAGCAGTACTTC.

The CDR3 spells CASSGGAGALFYEQYF. The CDR3 nucleotides read TGTGCCAGCAGTGGGGGAGCGGGAGCCCTCTTTTACGAGCAGTACTTC. This rearrangement joins TRBV28 to TRBJ2-7, with TRBD2 matching over 8 bases. Looked up from germline, CDR1 is MDHEN and CDR2 is SYDVKM. J was trimmed by 4 bases and V by 5 bases; bases with no gene match: 13. CDR3 length: 16 amino acids. Variable domain in full (rest from reference TRBV28 and TRBJ2-7): DVKVTQSSRYLVKRTGEKVFLECVQDMDHENMFWYRQDPGLGLRLIYFSYDVKMKEKGDIPEGYSVSREKKERFSLILESASTNQTSMYLCASSGGAGALFYEQYFGPGTRLTVT.

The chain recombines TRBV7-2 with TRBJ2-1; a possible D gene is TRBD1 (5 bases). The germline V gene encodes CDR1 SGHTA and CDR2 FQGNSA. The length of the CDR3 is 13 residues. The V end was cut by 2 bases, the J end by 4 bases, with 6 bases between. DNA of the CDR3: TGTGCCAGCAGCTTATACAGGTACAATGAGCAGTTCTTC. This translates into CASSLYRYNEQFF.

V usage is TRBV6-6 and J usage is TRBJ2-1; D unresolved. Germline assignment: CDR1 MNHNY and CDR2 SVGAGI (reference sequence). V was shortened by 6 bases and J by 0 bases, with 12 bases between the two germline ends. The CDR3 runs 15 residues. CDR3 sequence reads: CASRPSLGSYNEQFF. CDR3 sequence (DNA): TGTGCCAGCAGGCCATCACTTGGCTCCTACAATGAGCAGTTCTTC.

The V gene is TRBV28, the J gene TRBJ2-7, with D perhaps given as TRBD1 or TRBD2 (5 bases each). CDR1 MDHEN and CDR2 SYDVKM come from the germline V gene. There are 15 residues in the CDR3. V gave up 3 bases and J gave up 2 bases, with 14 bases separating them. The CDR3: CASSFQLGDAYEQYF. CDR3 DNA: TGTGCCAGCAGTTTCCAGTTGGGGGATGCCTACGAGCAGTACTTC.

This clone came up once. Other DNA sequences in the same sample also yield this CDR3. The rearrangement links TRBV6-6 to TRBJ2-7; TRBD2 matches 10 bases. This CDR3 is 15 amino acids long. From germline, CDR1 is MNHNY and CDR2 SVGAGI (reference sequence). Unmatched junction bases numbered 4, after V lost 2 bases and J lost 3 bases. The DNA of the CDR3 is TGTGCCAGCAGTTACGGGTCTAGCGGGGGCTACGAGCAGTACTTC. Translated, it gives CASSYGSSGGYEQYF.

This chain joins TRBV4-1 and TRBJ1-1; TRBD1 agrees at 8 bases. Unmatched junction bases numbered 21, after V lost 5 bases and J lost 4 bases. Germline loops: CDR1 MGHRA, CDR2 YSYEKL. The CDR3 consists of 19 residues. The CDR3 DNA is TGCGCCAGCAGCGAAGGCCTTGGGGACAGGAGGATCTTGGGCACTGAAGCTTTCTTT. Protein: CASSEGLGDRRILGTEAFF.

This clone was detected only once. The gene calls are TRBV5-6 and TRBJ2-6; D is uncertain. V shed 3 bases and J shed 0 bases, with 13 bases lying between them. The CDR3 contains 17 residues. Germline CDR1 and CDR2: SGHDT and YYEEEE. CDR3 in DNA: TGTGCCAGCAGCTATAGGGCGCTCTACTCTGGGGCCAACGTCCTGACTTTC. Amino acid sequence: CASSYRALYSGANVLTF.

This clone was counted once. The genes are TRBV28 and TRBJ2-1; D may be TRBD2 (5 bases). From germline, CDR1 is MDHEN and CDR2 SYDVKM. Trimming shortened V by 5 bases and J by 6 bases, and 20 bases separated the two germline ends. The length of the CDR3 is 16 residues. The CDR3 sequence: CASSTWTPSSPNEQFF. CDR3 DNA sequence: TGTGCCAGCAGTACCTGGACCCCTAGCTCACCCAATGAGCAGTTCTTC. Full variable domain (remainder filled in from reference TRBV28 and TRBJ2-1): DVKVTQSSRYLVKRTGEKVFLECVQDMDHENMFWYRQDPGLGLRLIYFSYDVKMKEKGDIPEGYSVSREKKERFSLILESASTNQTSMYLCASSTWTPSSPNEQFFGPGTRLTVL.